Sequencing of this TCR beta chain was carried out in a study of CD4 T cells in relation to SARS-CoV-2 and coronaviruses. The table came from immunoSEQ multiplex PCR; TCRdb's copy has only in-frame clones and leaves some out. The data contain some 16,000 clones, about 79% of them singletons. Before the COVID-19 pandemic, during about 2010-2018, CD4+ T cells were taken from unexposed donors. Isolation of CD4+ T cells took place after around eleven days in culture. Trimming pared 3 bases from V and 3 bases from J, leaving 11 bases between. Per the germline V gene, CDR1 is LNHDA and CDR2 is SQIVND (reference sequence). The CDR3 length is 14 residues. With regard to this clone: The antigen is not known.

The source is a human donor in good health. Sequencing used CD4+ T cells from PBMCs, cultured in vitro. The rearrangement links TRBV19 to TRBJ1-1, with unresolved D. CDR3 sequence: CASSISPQDTEAFF. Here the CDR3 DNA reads TGTGCCAGTAGTATCTCTCCGCAAGACACTGAAGCTTTCTTT.